These 19 T cell receptor beta chains came from one sample sequenced in a study of Ad26.COV2.S vaccination and SARS-CoV-2 variants. Treatment: roughly 19 received Ad26.COV2.S at low or high dose, single or two shots; roughly 5 received placebo; per-sample allocation not given. The samples were gathered on day 63 after the first injection of vaccine or placebo. Assay used: immunoSEQ multiplex PCR; TCRdb lists only in-frame clones, some missing. Of roughly 400,000 clones in the sample, around 89% are singletons; the top ten hold approximately 1.9%. Here the sequenced sample was peripheral blood, taken in a trial of Ad26.COV2.S vaccine versus placebo. The receptors stem from a person between 18 and 59 years old who received the Ad26.COV2.S COVID-19 vaccine or a placebo.

The V call is TRBV7-2, the J call TRBJ2-1, with 9 bases lining up with TRBD2. The CDR3 is 15 amino acids. V shed 4 bases, J shed 12 bases, and the junction held 13 bases outside the gene matches. Germline CDR1 reads SGHTA; CDR2 reads FQGNSA. CDR3 DNA: TGTGCCAGCAGCTATAGAGCGGGAGGCGGGGCCTTGCAGTTCTTC. Its translation: CASSYRAGGGALQFF. Drawing the rest from reference TRBV7-2 and TRBJ2-1, the complete variable domain is GAGVSQSPSNKVTEKGKDVELRCDPISGHTALYWYRQSLGQGLEFLIYFQGNSAPDKSGLPSDRFSAERTGGSVSTLTIQRTQQEDSAVYLCASSYRAGGGALQFFGPGTRLTVL.

V usage is TRBV12-3 or TRBV12-4 and J usage is TRBJ1-2; unclear D gene. There are 12 residues in the CDR3. Trimming stripped 2 bases from V and 1 base from J, with 2 bases between. The CDR3 DNA follows: TGTGCCAGCAGTTTACTTAACTATGGCTACACCTTC. The encoded protein is CASSLLNYGYTF.

This clone was detected only a few times. The chain carries TRBV5-4 and TRBJ2-7; D not certain. The germline CDR1 and CDR2 sequences are SGHNT and YYREEE (reference sequence). The germline V and J ends were trimmed by 3 bases and 7 bases, with 14 bases remaining between them. This CDR3 region has 13 residues. As DNA, the CDR3 is TGTGCCAGCAGCTCCGGGCCACTGGGGGAGCAGTACTTC. This gives the protein CASSSGPLGEQYF.

This clone came up once. The chain is built from TRBV28 and TRBJ2-1, with TRBD1 identical over 8 bases. This CDR3 contains 14 residues. The V segment lost 6 bases and the J segment 7 bases; nucleotides outside the gene matches: 8. Germline V gene sequence: CDR1 MDHEN, CDR2 SYDVKM. In DNA form, the CDR3 reads TGTGCCAGCAGCACTCCGGGACAGGCAAATGAGCAGTTCTTC. Its protein product is CASSTPGQANEQFF.

This clone was detected only a few times. V is TRBV6-5 and J is TRBJ2-7; D is perhaps TRBD1 or TRBD2 (6 bases each). Germline lookup yields CDR1 MNHEY and CDR2 SVGAGI. Trimming removed 7 bases at V and 4 bases at J, with 14 bases between. The CDR3 consists of 13 residues. DNA of the CDR3: TGTGCCAGCACCCCGGGGGCGGGTTACGAGCAGTACTTC. It specifies CASTPGAGYEQYF.

The gene calls are TRBV4-1 and TRBJ2-1; D may be TRBD2 (6 bases). The CDR3 spans 17 residues. Between the trimmed V and J ends, which lost 1 base and 0 bases, there was a span of 13 bases. CDR1 MGHRA and CDR2 YSYEKL come from the germline V gene. The CDR3: CASSQGEDWSSYNEQFF. The DNA of the CDR3 is TGCGCCAGCAGCCAAGGGGAGGACTGGAGCTCCTACAATGAGCAGTTCTTC.

The chain links TRBV30 to TRBJ1-5; possible D gene TRBD1, 5 bases. Germline CDR1 GTSNPN, CDR2 SVGIG (reference sequence). Between the trimmed V and J ends, which lost 2 bases and 7 bases, there was a span of 9 bases. The CDR3 consists of 12 residues. This chain's CDR3 is CAWSSQVQPQHF. The DNA for the CDR3 is TGTGCCTGGAGTTCACAGGTCCAGCCCCAGCATTTT.

The V and J genes are TRBV28 and TRBJ1-2; tentatively, D is TRBD1 (5 bases). Germline V gives CDR1 MDHEN, CDR2 SYDVKM. This CDR3 is built from 15 residues. V lost 6 bases and J lost 5, with 19 bases in between. CDR3 in DNA: TGTGCCAGCAGCCATCCCCGGGGGGGTGGGTATGGCTACACCTTC. Translated: CASSHPRGGGYGYTF.

This clone has just one count. The rearrangement links TRBV6-6 to TRBJ2-6; no firm D call. V lost 0 bases to trimming and J lost 0 bases, with 6 bases between them. This CDR3 has 16 amino acids. Germline V gives CDR1 MNHNY, CDR2 SVGAGI (reference sequence). The CDR3 loop reads CASSYSMVSGANVLTF. In DNA form, the CDR3 reads TGTGCCAGCAGTTACTCGATGGTCTCTGGGGCCAACGTCCTGACTTTC.

The chain employs TRBV3-1 (or the pseudogene TRBV3-2) and TRBJ1-4; the D gene is possibly TRBD1 (6 bases). Germline-derived CDR1 and CDR2 are LGHDT and YNNKEL (reference sequence). CDR3 length equals 14 residues. V lost 4 bases to trimming and J lost 3 bases, with 9 bases between them. The CDR3 DNA sequence: TGTGCCAGCAGCCGCCGGACAGCTAATGAAAAACTGTTTTTT. Translating gives CASSRRTANEKLFF.

To note about this clone: Within the sample, other DNA sequences also encode this same CDR3. CDR3 protein: CASSLSSAQETQYF. The CDR3 coding sequence is TGCGCCAGCAGCTTGAGTAGCGCACAAGAGACCCAGTACTTC. The J gene is TRBJ2-5, the V gene TRBV5-1; D might be TRBD2 (5 bases). Trimming took 1 base from V and 2 from J, leaving 9 bases between them. CDR3 length equals 14 residues. CDR1 SGHRS and CDR2 YFSETQ come from the germline V gene.

The J gene is TRBJ2-6, the V gene TRBV2; a possible D gene is TRBD1 (6 bases). Trimming stripped 5 bases from V and 1 base from J, with 9 bases between. CDR3 length equals 15 residues. Germline CDR1 and CDR2: SNHLY and FYNNEI. For the CDR3, the DNA is TGTGCCAGCAGTCTCCAGGGGTCTGGGGCCAACGTCCTGACTTTC. Translated: CASSLQGSGANVLTF.

The chain has TRBV6-2 or TRBV6-3 and TRBJ1-1; 7 bases match TRBD1. The CDR3 runs 17 residues. The germline CDR1 and CDR2 sequences are MNHEY and SVGEGT. V shed 2 bases, J shed 0 bases, and the junction held 9 bases outside the gene matches. The CDR3 here is CASSYEGQLLMNTEAFF. In DNA form, the CDR3 reads TGTGCCAGCAGTTACGAGGGACAGCTACTCATGAACACTGAAGCTTTCTTT.

This rearrangement joins TRBV28 to TRBJ2-1; 9 bases are a match to TRBD2. The V and J ends lost 2 bases and 8 bases, in that order; junction bases with no gene match: 31. The length of the CDR3 is 23 residues. Germline CDR1 is MDHEN and CDR2 is SYDVKM. The DNA of the CDR3 is TGTGCCAGCAGTTTAGGCCTCTGGGGCAGCGCCCCAATAGCGGGAGTTCTTCGTGATGAGCAGTTCTTC. Amino acids: CASSLGLWGSAPIAGVLRDEQFF.

The chain couples TRBV30 to TRBJ1-5; possibly TRBD1 for D (6 bases). Trimming stripped 7 bases from V and 7 bases from J, with 17 bases between. CDR1 is GTSNPN, CDR2 SVGIG, per germline (reference sequence). This CDR3 contains 13 residues. Here the CDR3 reads CAFSGGLEQPQHF. The CDR3 DNA follows: TGTGCCTTTAGTGGGGGCTTGGAGCAGCCCCAGCATTTT.

The chain recombines TRBV7-9 with TRBJ2-1; 9 bases map to TRBD2. Germline lookup yields CDR1 SEHNR and CDR2 FQNEAQ (reference sequence). Trimming removed 2 bases from V and 6 bases from J; junction bases left unmatched: 5. This CDR3 spans 15 amino acids. The CDR3, as DNA: TGTGCCAGCAGCTTATCTAGCGGGAATCGCAATGAGCAGTTCTTC. Translated, it gives CASSLSSGNRNEQFF. Variable domain in full (rest from reference TRBV7-9 and TRBJ2-1): DTGVSQNPRHKITKRGQNVTFRCDPISEHNRLYWYRQTLGQGPEFLTYFQNEAQLEKSRLLSDRFSAERPKGSFSTLEIQRTEQGDSAMYLCASSLSSGNRNEQFFGPGTRLTVL.

The rearrangement uses TRBV5-1 and TRBJ1-6, with 7 bases aligning to TRBD1. With 4 bases clipped from V and 10 bases from J, the junction kept 8 bases outside the gene matches. The CDR3 runs 14 residues. CDR1 and CDR2 (germline): SGHRS, YFSETQ. The CDR3 is CASSGTGVRSPLHF. The CDR3 coding sequence is TGCGCCAGCAGCGGAACAGGGGTTAGGTCACCCCTCCACTTT.

The chain uses TRBV3-1 (or the pseudogene TRBV3-2) and TRBJ2-7, with 13 bases that match TRBD2. Losses at the gene ends were 0 bases for V and 7 bases for J; bases not matched to a gene: 9. The germline V gene has CDR1 LGHDT and CDR2 YNNKEL (reference sequence). This CDR3 contains 17 residues. This chain's CDR3 is CASSQEGLAGTLGEQYF. The DNA of the CDR3 is TGTGCCAGCAGCCAAGAGGGACTAGCGGGAACACTGGGGGAGCAGTACTTC.

The CDR3 DNA reads TGCGCCAGCAGCCAAGATCTAGCGACCGGGGGGGATACGCAGTATTTT. Amino acid sequence: CASSQDLATGGDTQYF. The chain uses TRBV4-1 and TRBJ2-3; 7 bases are shared with TRBD2. Germline V lookup: CDR1 MGHRA, CDR2 YSYEKL. This CDR3 has 16 amino acids. V was pared by 0 bases and J by 6 bases, with 9 bases of the junction left unmatched.